This TCR beta chain was identified during a study of T cells in Graves' hyperthyroidism and ophthalmopathy. Study-wide results and limits: Most expanded thyroid clonotypes above 0.001 recurred in blood.

As concerns this clonotype: The antigen is not known.

Graves' hyperthyroidism is called stable when ophthalmopathy does not progress within 18 months. Hyperthyroidism patients were newly diagnosed, had disease duration under 2 months, and were aged 18 to 65 years. Germline-derived CDR1 and CDR2 are SQVTM and ANQGSEA. With 5 bases removed from V and 4 bases from J, the gap between germline ends came to 14 bases. This CDR3 contains 13 residues. TCR beta CDR3 regions were amplified from RNA. The HTBI primer set was used in a first-round RT-PCR of the TCR CDR3. TCRdb recomputed calls from the multiplex PCR reads with MiXCR, one row per CDR3 protein. The repertoire has around 700,000 distinct CDR3 sequences, over 35% of them found once; the top ten carry around a third.

The clonotype comes from a woman aged 35 to 49 with Graves' hyperthyroidism. Source material: blood. J is TRBJ2-5 and V is TRBV29-1; either TRBD1 or TRBD2 may supply D (5 bases each). The CDR3 here is CSVLGDGRETQYF. Here the CDR3 DNA reads TGCAGCGTTTTGGGGGACGGTAGAGAGACCCAGTACTTC.